This TCR beta chain was documented in a study of OX40 agonist ivuxolimab in advanced cancers. On the study more broadly: Of the participants, around 43% had some prior anti-PD-1, anti-PD-L1 or anti-CTLA-4 therapy, which was allowed. Two patients with cutaneous melanoma and one with hepatocellular carcinoma, three in total, showed partial responses.

Sequencing was performed with immunoSEQ multiplex PCR; in TCRdb, only in-frame clones are kept and a portion is missing. The data show about 68,000 clones, about 91% seen once. Germline V lookup: CDR1 SGDLS, CDR2 YYNGEE. The CDR3 totals 14 residues. The ends lost 7 bases at V and 3 bases at J; junction bases unmatched: 6. The rearrangement joins TRBV9 to TRBJ2-3, with 9 bases fitting TRBD2. This clonotype originated in an adult with an advanced solid tumor such as melanoma, head and neck, liver or kidney cancer. The sample was CD4+ or CD8+ T cells sorted from blood, taken in a trial of the OX40 agonist ivuxolimab. CDR3: CASGEAGGTDTQYF. Written as DNA, the CDR3 is TGTGCCAGCGGGGAGGCGGGAGGGACAGATACGCAGTATTTT.